A selection of T cell receptor beta chains follows, all from one sample in a study of cytomegalovirus exposure and HLA in healthy donors. Measured with immunoSEQ multiplex PCR; TCRdb has only the in-frame clones, and not every one. The sample contains 54,000 or so clones, less than 70% of which appear only once. Material: PBMCs. These receptor sequences come from a human donor in good health. Both conserved end residues are part of each CDR3. D genes are given only for firm matches. Rows give clone size only sometimes, using once, few, many, or a class for an expanded clone.

cdr3_nt cdr3_aa d_call clone_size v_call cdr3_length j_call
TGTGCCAGCAGTTTAACCCGGACAGCCGGGGAGCTGTTTTTT CASSLTRTAGELFF . . TRBV27 14 TRBJ2-2
TGTGCCAGCAGCCTGGGGAGGGCCAACACTGAAGCTTTCTTT CASSLGRANTEAFF . . TRBV7-2 14 TRBJ1-1
TGTGCAAGCAGTCAGGGGTCTAGCAATCAGCCCCAGCATTTT CASSQGSSNQPQHF . . TRBV6-5 14 TRBJ1-5
TGTGCCAGCAGCCAACTGGAGGGGAGACCCATCTATGGCTACACCTTC CASSQLEGRPIYGYTF . few TRBV13 16 TRBJ1-2
TGTGCCTGTCCTTCTAGACCTGGAAACACCATATATTTT CACPSRPGNTIYF . few TRBV30 13 TRBJ1-3
TGTGCCAGCAGCCCTATGGGCGCAAAGCAGTTCTTC CASSPMGAKQFF . many TRBV5-1 12 TRBJ2-1
TGTGCTAGCAGCTTATGGACGGGGGGAGAGACCCAGTACTTC CASSLWTGGETQYF TRBD2 . TRBV7-7 14 TRBJ2-5
TGTGCCAGCTCACCGACAGGGTACCCAGGCGAGCAGTACTTC CASSPTGYPGEQYF TRBD1 . TRBV18 14 TRBJ2-7
TGCGCCAGCAGCCCAGGACTAGGCCAAGAGACCCAGTACTTC CASSPGLGQETQYF TRBD2 . TRBV5-1 14 TRBJ2-5
TGTGCCAGCAGCCCCAGGCTAGCGGGGGACAATGAGCAGTTCTTC CASSPRLAGDNEQFF TRBD2 . TRBV7-9 15 TRBJ2-1
TGTGCCAGCAGGGCCGGGACAGGGGGAAGCGGGGAGCTGTTTTTT CASRAGTGGSGELFF TRBD1 . TRBV6-5 15 TRBJ2-2
TGTGCCAGCAGCACTACTTTCTCGGGCTACGAGCAGTACTTC CASSTTFSGYEQYF . . TRBV7-8 14 TRBJ2-7
TGTGCCAGTAGTTTGATACTATTAAATCAGCCCCAGCATTTT CASSLILLNQPQHF . few TRBV19 14 TRBJ1-5
TGCGCCAGCAGCCAAGGGGCACAGGGCCCTACTCGCAATTCACCCCTCCACTTT CASSQGAQGPTRNSPLHF . medium-sized TRBV4-1 18 TRBJ1-6
TGTTCCAGCAGCTCCCTGGGGGGGGCAGACTCCTACGAGCAGTACTTC CSSSSLGGADSYEQYF . . TRBV7-9 16 TRBJ2-7
TGTGCCTGGAGTGTAAGCGGCGGCTATAATTCACCCCTCCACTTT CAWSVSGGYNSPLHF . . TRBV30 15 TRBJ1-6
TGTGCCAGCAGGCGACTCGCACGGGACTATGGCTACCCCTTC CASRRLARDYGYPF . . TRBV11-2 14 TRBJ1-2
TGTGCCTGGAGCGAGACAATGGGGTCACCGGGAGGCTACACCTTC CAWSETMGSPGGYTF . . TRBV30 15 TRBJ1-2
TGCGCCAGCAGCTTGCGACAGGGAAATTCACCCCTCCACTTT CASSLRQGNSPLHF TRBD1 few TRBV5-1 14 TRBJ1-6
TGTGCCAGCAGCCAGGGACAGTTTCGTGAAAAACTGTTTTTT CASSQGQFREKLFF TRBD1 few TRBV5-6 14 TRBJ1-4
TGTGCCAGCAGCTTAGCCGGCAGGGGGCCAGATACGCAGTATTTT CASSLAGRGPDTQYF TRBD1 few TRBV7-2 15 TRBJ2-3
TGTGCCAGCAGTTCGGACAGGGCCCATAGCAATCAGCCCCAGCATTTT CASSSDRAHSNQPQHF TRBD1 . TRBV6-5 16 TRBJ1-5
TGTGCCAGCAGCCGATCGGGAGAGCGGGGCAACACCGGGGAGCTGTTTTTT CASSRSGERGNTGELFF TRBD2 . TRBV7-3 17 TRBJ2-2
TGTGCCAGCAGCCCCCGGACTAATGAAAAACTGTTTTTT CASSPRTNEKLFF . few TRBV7-2 13 TRBJ1-4
TGTGCCAGCAGCCGGACAGGGGGCCGAAATTCACCCCTCCACTTT CASSRTGGRNSPLHF TRBD1 few TRBV5-8 15 TRBJ1-6
TGTGCCTGGAGAACGACAGGAGAGTCCTACGAGCAGTACTTC CAWRTTGESYEQYF . . TRBV30 14 TRBJ2-7